The 6 T cell receptor beta chains reported below all come from one sample, sequenced in a study of vaccination and CD4 T cells after COVID-19. Sequencing of DNA taken from cultured CD4+ T cells relied on the Oncomine TCR Beta short-read assay. TCRdb reanalysed the PCR reads using MiXCR and keeps one entry per CDR3 protein. The top ten clones hold less than 30% of a sample with about 13,000 distinct CDR3 sequences, roughly 44% of them seen once. What these receptors recognize is not known. The treatment is: roughly ten-day PBMC culture with coronavirus spike peptide pools or control peptides (ViraFEST assay). Sequencing was done on a sample of CD4+ T cells from blood, cultured in vitro. These receptors were taken from a human donor who had recovered from COVID-19.

This clonotype was observed a few times. This rearrangement joins TRBV7-9 to TRBJ1-1, with D tentatively TRBD1 (6 bases). The V end lost 7 bases, the J end lost 0 bases, and 9 bases lay between the germline ends. The CDR3 length is 13 residues. The germline V gene has CDR1 SEHNR and CDR2 FQNEAQ (reference sequence). The CDR3 coding sequence is TGTGCCAGCACACAGGGCATGAACACTGAAGCTTTCTTT. Translated, it gives CASTQGMNTEAFF.

The rearrangement joins TRBV24-1 to TRBJ2-2; 12 nucleotides match TRBD2. Losses at the gene ends were 2 bases for V and 2 bases for J; bases not matched to a gene: 2. Germline CDR1 KGHDR, CDR2 SFDVKD. This CDR3 spans 17 amino acids. The DNA of the CDR3 is TGTGCCACCAGTGATTCGGGACTAGCGGGCAACACCGGGGAGCTGTTTTTT. Translated, it gives CATSDSGLAGNTGELFF.

A word on this clonotype: An end of the junction does not agree with germline; a read error may underlie this. The chain couples TRBV28 to TRBJ1-2, with D unresolved. The length of the CDR3 is 12 residues. Germline loops: CDR1 MDHEN, CDR2 SYDVKM. CDR3 coding DNA: TGTGCCAGCAGTTCACTACAGAGGGTAATGGCCTTC. Translating gives CASSSLQRVMAF.

This clonotype was counted a few times. The chain employs TRBV19 and TRBJ1-2; D might be TRBD1 (5 bases). CDR1 is LNHDA and CDR2 is SQIVND in the germline V gene (reference sequence). V was trimmed by 6 bases and J by 3 bases, leaving 23 bases between them. The length of the CDR3 is 17 residues. The CDR3 loop reads CASSPYWTGTLDYGYTF. The CDR3 DNA sequence: TGTGCCAGTAGCCCTTACTGGACGGGGACCTTGGACTATGGCTACACCTTC.

This clonotype was seen a handful of times. The rearrangement uses TRBV5-1 and TRBJ1-2; 10 bases agree with TRBD1. The V segment lost 4 bases and the J segment 4 bases; nucleotides outside the gene matches: 7. The CDR3 spans 15 residues. The germline V gene encodes CDR1 SGHRS and CDR2 YFSETQ. The CDR3 coding sequence is TGCGCCAGCAGCATCGGGACAGGGGTTACCTATGGCTACACCTTC. Translating it yields CASSIGTGVTYGYTF.

This chain links TRBV27 with TRBJ2-4; D gene unclear. V shed 4 bases and J shed 2 bases, with 12 bases lying between them. The CDR3 spans 15 residues. Per germline, CDR1 MNHEY and CDR2 SMNVEV (reference sequence). DNA of the CDR3: TGTGCCAGCAGTTCTCTTTTGTTTACCAAAAACATTCAGTACTTC. Translated: CASSSLLFTKNIQYF.